The 28 T cell receptor beta chains below were found in one sample sequenced in a study of blood T cell repertoires in COVID-19. Sequencing used immunoSEQ multiplex PCR; TCRdb keeps in-frame clones, though not all of them. The repertoire has 150,000 to 200,000 clones, about 93% of them found once; the top ten carry approximately 4.6%. Specimen: peripheral blood. The receptors were gathered from a woman aged 45-59 years with acute or convalescent COVID-19.

The V call is TRBV12-5, the J call TRBJ1-1; a possible D gene is TRBD1 (5 bases). V gave up 5 bases and J gave up 7 bases, with 11 bases separating them. Germline loops: CDR1 LGHNT, CDR2 FRNRAP. CDR3 length: 12 amino acids. DNA for the CDR3: TGTGCTAGTGGTCACTGGGGCGGTGAAGCTTTCTTT. Protein: CASGHWGGEAFF.

The V call is TRBV5-8, the J call TRBJ2-7, with D possibly TRBD2 on 6 matching bases. This CDR3 has 15 amino acids. Germline CDR1 is SGHTS and CDR2 is YDEGEE. Trimming left V 0 bases short and J 2 bases short, with 12 bases between. The CDR3 protein is CASSLVVRGTYEQYF. The CDR3 nucleotides read TGTGCCAGCAGCTTGGTAGTCCGGGGGACCTACGAGCAGTACTTC.

This chain links TRBV10-3 with TRBJ2-7, with 7 bases fitting TRBD1. The V and J ends lost 3 bases and 3 bases, in that order; junction bases with no gene match: 17. CDR3 length: 18 residues. Germline V gene sequence: CDR1 ENHRY, CDR2 SYGVKD. The CDR3 is CAISDFEGARGTFYEQYF. As DNA, the CDR3 is TGTGCCATCAGTGATTTCGAGGGAGCCAGGGGGACATTCTACGAGCAGTACTTC.

This chain links TRBV28 with TRBJ1-2, with 8 bases fitting TRBD1. Unmatched junction bases numbered 1, after V lost 1 base and J lost 3 bases. The germline V gene has CDR1 MDHEN and CDR2 SYDVKM. The CDR3 extends over 14 amino acids. The CDR3 loop is CASSLLDRDYGYTF. DNA of the CDR3: TGTGCCAGCAGTTTATTGGACAGGGACTATGGCTACACCTTC.

This chain uses TRBV12-3 or TRBV12-4 with TRBJ1-2; 9 nucleotides match TRBD1. The CDR3 runs to 13 residues. Trimming cost V 5 bases and J 5 bases; bases outside gene matches: 3. DNA for the CDR3: TGTGCCAGCAGTCGACAGGGGGGGTATGGCTACACCTTC. Protein: CASSRQGGYGYTF.

This clone was seen a single time. This rearrangement joins TRBV12-3 or TRBV12-4 to TRBJ1-3; D gene ambiguous. Trimming removed 6 bases from V and 0 bases from J, with 6 bases in between. This CDR3 comprises 13 residues. CDR3 loop: CASSLSSGNTIYF. DNA for the CDR3: TGTGCCAGCAGCCTAAGCTCTGGAAACACCATATATTTT.

The CDR3 sequence is CASSPLGAGGYNEQFF. CDR3 coding DNA: TGTGCCAGCAGTCCTCTGGGAGCGGGGGGGTACAATGAGCAGTTCTTC. The chain couples TRBV27 to TRBJ2-1; TRBD2 matches 10 bases. The CDR3 runs to 16 residues. Germline CDR1 MNHEY, CDR2 SMNVEV (reference sequence). With 5 bases clipped from V and 4 bases from J, the junction kept 8 bases outside the gene matches.

The V and J genes are TRBV11-2 and TRBJ1-1, with unresolved D. Germline loops: CDR1 SGHAT, CDR2 FQNNGV. V lost 2 bases, J lost 1 base, and 14 bases lay in between. The CDR3 consists of 16 residues. The CDR3 sequence: CASSLINWETNTEAFF. CDR3 nucleotides: TGTGCCAGCAGCTTAATCAATTGGGAGACGAACACTGAAGCTTTCTTT.

The CDR3 spells CAWRGLAGENTGELFF. The CDR3 DNA reads as TGTGCCTGGAGGGGACTAGCGGGGGAAAACACCGGGGAGCTGTTTTTT. The chain uses TRBV30 and TRBJ2-2, with 14 bases identical to TRBD2. J lost 2 bases, V lost 3 bases, and 2 bases had no gene match. Germline V lookup: CDR1 GTSNPN, CDR2 SVGIG (reference sequence). CDR3 size: 16 residues.

V gene TRBV7-3 combines with J gene TRBJ1-1; possible D gene TRBD1, 5 bases. The germline V and J ends were trimmed by 5 bases and 0 bases, with 22 bases remaining between them. CDR1 is SGHTA and CDR2 is FQGTGA in the germline V gene. The CDR3 runs to 18 residues. This CDR3 is CASSAGGVLQIMNTEAFF. CDR3 bases: TGTGCCAGCAGCGCCGGAGGGGTTCTACAAATCATGAACACTGAAGCTTTCTTT.

The V gene is TRBV7-2, the J gene TRBJ2-7, with D maybe TRBD1 (5 bases). CDR1 is SGHTA, CDR2 FQGNSA, per germline. Trimming shortened V by 2 bases and J by 3 bases, and 14 bases separated the two germline ends. This CDR3 is built from 15 residues. In DNA, the CDR3 is TGTGCCAGCAGCTTATCAGGCAGGGCAAACTACGAGCAGTACTTC. Translation gives CASSLSGRANYEQYF.

This chain uses TRBV14 with TRBJ2-1, with TRBD1 identical over 8 bases. The CDR3 is made up of 16 amino acids. Losses at the gene ends were 1 base for V and 1 base for J; bases not matched to a gene: 3. Germline CDR1 SGHDN, CDR2 FVKESK. The CDR3 DNA follows: TGTGCCAGCAGCCAAGGTCGGACAGGGTCCTACAATGAGCAGTTCTTC. Translated, it gives CASSQGRTGSYNEQFF.

The gene calls are TRBV3-1 (or the pseudogene TRBV3-2) and TRBJ1-5; D is perhaps TRBD1 (6 bases). Germline loops: CDR1 LGHDT, CDR2 YNNKEL (reference sequence). The V gene lost 4 bases and the J gene lost 4 bases, with 11 bases spanning the gap. The CDR3 is 14 amino acids. The CDR3 is CASSLTGSNQPQHF. The CDR3 nucleotides are TGTGCCAGCAGCCTTACAGGGAGTAATCAGCCCCAGCATTTT.

In regard to this clone: At one of its ends the junction is not consistent with the germline gene, which may arise from a read error. The chain is built from TRBV29-1 and TRBJ2-1; the match to TRBD2 covers 9 bases. Germline V CDR1 and CDR2: SQVTM, ANQGSEA. The CDR3 contains 15 residues. CDR3 in DNA: TGCAGCGCTGAAGAAAGCGGGGGGCCTGACAATGAGCAGTTCTTC. This sequence encodes CSAEESGGPDNEQFF.

The chain combines TRBV19 with TRBJ1-1, with TRBD1 matching 8 bases. Germline trimming cut 2 bases from V and 0 bases from J; bases unmatched to any gene: 2. This CDR3 region has 15 residues. Germline CDR1 is LNHDA and CDR2 is SQIVND (reference sequence). As DNA, the CDR3 is TGTGCCAGTAGTATACAGGGGGCTCTGAACACTGAAGCTTTCTTT. This gives the protein CASSIQGALNTEAFF. The full variable domain, rest sourced from reference TRBV19 and TRBJ1-1, is DGGITQSPKYLFRKEGQNVTLSCEQNLNHDAMYWYRQDPGQGLRLIYYSQIVNDFQKGDIAEGYSVSREKKESFPLTVTSAQKNPTAFYLCASSIQGALNTEAFFGQGTRLTVV.

The J gene is TRBJ1-2, the V gene TRBV6-1; 7 nucleotides agree with TRBD1. V lost 5 bases and J lost 6; bases outside the gene matches: 3. The CDR3 contains 12 residues. The germline V gene encodes CDR1 MNHNS and CDR2 SASEGT. The CDR3 loop is CASSPGGHGYTF. The CDR3 nucleotides read TGTGCCAGCAGTCCAGGGGGGCATGGCTACACCTTC.

The chain recombines TRBV18 with TRBJ1-1; D is unresolved. In germline, CDR1 is KGHSH, CDR2 LQKENI. CDR3 length: 16 residues. Trimming cost V 3 bases and J 4 bases, with 18 bases left between them. CDR3: CASSPNVDTLGTEAFF. Written as DNA, the CDR3 is TGTGCCAGCTCACCTAACGTCGACACCTTGGGCACTGAAGCTTTCTTT.

The chain joins TRBV9 to TRBJ1-2, with 9 bases lining up with TRBD1. CDR3 size: 13 residues. J gave up 3 bases and V 4 bases, and 1 base lay outside the gene matches. Germline CDR1 and CDR2: SGDLS and YYNGEE. CDR3 loop: CASSRTGDYGYTF. The DNA of the CDR3 is TGTGCCAGCAGCCGGACAGGGGACTATGGCTACACCTTC.

The chain joins TRBV12-3 or TRBV12-4 to TRBJ1-4; TRBD1 aligns across 7 bases. Germline trimming cut 7 bases from V and 6 bases from J; bases unmatched to any gene: 2. This CDR3 spans 12 amino acids. CDR3: CASTQGYEKLFF. Here the CDR3 DNA reads TGTGCCAGCACACAGGGGTATGAAAAACTGTTTTTT.

J is TRBJ1-5 and V is TRBV6-6; TRBD1 might be the D (5 bases). This CDR3 contains 15 residues. V gave up 2 bases and J gave up 4 bases, with 12 bases separating them. Germline assignment: CDR1 MNHNY and CDR2 SVGAGI (reference sequence). This CDR3 reads CASSYGRGRNQPQHF. CDR3 DNA sequence: TGTGCCAGCAGTTACGGGAGGGGAAGGAATCAGCCCCAGCATTTT.

V gene TRBV11-2 combines with J gene TRBJ1-4; D gene unclear. Trimming removed 1 base at V and 6 bases at J, with 9 bases between. Germline V gives CDR1 SGHAT, CDR2 FQNNGV. CDR3 size: 14 residues. DNA for the CDR3: TGTGCCAGCAGCTTAGTGCAGGATCATGAAAAACTGTTTTTT. The encoded protein is CASSLVQDHEKLFF.

The chain employs TRBV3-1 (or the pseudogene TRBV3-2) and TRBJ1-5; D not resolved. Trimming cost V 1 base and J 7 bases, with 5 bases left between them. This CDR3 contains 12 residues. Germline values: CDR1 LGHDT, CDR2 YNNKEL (reference sequence). CDR3 loop: CASSQAEQPQHF. The DNA for the CDR3 is TGTGCCAGCAGCCAAGCGGAGCAGCCCCAGCATTTT.

The V call is TRBV9, the J call TRBJ1-1, with TRBD1 as a possible D gene (5 bases). Germline V CDR1 and CDR2: SGDLS, YYNGEE. V shed 3 bases and J shed 2 bases, with 14 bases lying between them. This CDR3 has 15 residues. In DNA, the CDR3 is TGTGCCAGCAGCGCCCTGGGGGGAAGTAACACTGAAGCTTTCTTT. Translated: CASSALGGSNTEAFF.

The chain has TRBV14 and TRBJ2-7, with D maybe TRBD2 (5 bases). V was shortened by 2 bases and J by 6 bases, with 11 bases between the two germline ends. Germline-derived CDR1 and CDR2 are SGHDN and FVKESK. The CDR3 spans 13 residues. The CDR3 spells CASSQNLAGEQYF. CDR3 sequence (DNA): TGTGCCAGCAGCCAAAATCTAGCAGGCGAGCAGTACTTC.

The CDR3 region has the DNA TGTGCCAGCAGCCCCCGTGGGAACAGGGGGAATTCACCCCTCCACTTT. This sequence encodes CASSPRGNRGNSPLHF. The V and J genes are TRBV7-9 and TRBJ1-6, with 8 nucleotides matching TRBD1. The germline V gene encodes CDR1 SEHNR and CDR2 FQNEAQ (reference sequence). The CDR3 length is 16 residues. Germline trimming cut 5 bases from V and 7 bases from J; bases unmatched to any gene: 10.

This rearrangement joins TRBV6-1 to TRBJ1-1; D is unclear. Germline V lookup: CDR1 MNHNS, CDR2 SASEGT. This CDR3 is 13 amino acids long. Trimming removed 3 bases at V and 4 bases at J, with 9 bases between. CDR3 in DNA: TGTGCCAGCAGTGATGATAGAGTCACTGAAGCTTTCTTT. It specifies CASSDDRVTEAFF.

The V gene is TRBV28, the J gene TRBJ2-3, with D possibly matching TRBD1 (6 bases). V dropped 4 bases and J dropped 2 bases, with 16 bases sitting between them. There are 16 residues in the CDR3. Germline-derived CDR1 and CDR2 are MDHEN and SYDVKM. The CDR3 spells CASSWGHRSATDTQYF. For the CDR3, the DNA is TGTGCCAGCAGTTGGGGACACCGAAGTGCCACAGATACGCAGTATTTT.

The chain has TRBV7-9 and TRBJ2-1; 10 nucleotides match TRBD2. V lost 6 bases to trimming and J lost 16 bases; unmatched junction nucleotides: 6. This CDR3 comprises 11 residues. The V gene's germline CDR1 is SEHNR and CDR2 FQNEAQ (reference sequence). CDR3 protein: CASRGLAGEFF. CDR3 sequence (DNA): TGTGCCAGCAGGGGGCTAGCGGGAGAATTCTTC.